The 6 T cell receptor beta chains reported below all come from one sample, sequenced in a study of PD-1 blockade in classical Hodgkin lymphoma. Assay: immunoSEQ multiplex PCR; the TCRdb copy retains only in-frame clones and omits some. Seen here are 75,000 to 100,000 clones, over 70% observed once, and the top ten hold more than 10%. All patients relapsed after autologous stem cell transplantation, and brentuximab vedotin exposure varied. Source: peripheral blood mononuclear cells (PBMCs), taken at baseline. Receptors originate from a human donor with classical Hodgkin lymphoma.

J is TRBJ1-4 and V is TRBV5-4; D is ambiguous. Germline CDR1 and CDR2: SGHNT and YYREEE (reference sequence). Trimming pared 5 bases from V and 0 bases from J, leaving 17 bases between. CDR3 size: 17 residues. In DNA, the CDR3 is TGTGCCAGCAGTAACGACAACCCCCAGACAACTAATGAAAAACTGTTTTTT. Its translation: CASSNDNPQTTNEKLFF.

This chain joins TRBV4-2 and TRBJ1-5; maybe TRBD1 (6 bases). V lost 5 bases to trimming and J lost 7 bases, with 18 bases between them. Germline values: CDR1 LGHNA, CDR2 YNFKEQ. CDR3 length equals 15 residues. CDR3 bases: TGTGCCAGCAGCTTGGGGGGGGCAGGAGGCCAGCCCCAGCATTTT. The encoded protein is CASSLGGAGGQPQHF.

This clone was seen only once. The chain links TRBV29-1 to TRBJ2-3; D is undetermined. V lost 7 bases and J lost 5, with 10 bases in between. This CDR3 spans 11 amino acids. Per germline, CDR1 SQVTM and CDR2 ANQGSEA. CDR3 protein: CSGRWGDTQYF. CDR3 bases: TGCAGCGGCCGTTGGGGAGATACGCAGTATTTT.

The genes are TRBV6-5 and TRBJ2-7; 9 bases match TRBD1. Germline CDR1 and CDR2: MNHEY and SVGAGI. The length of the CDR3 is 14 residues. V lost 6 bases and J lost 6; bases outside the gene matches: 9. Written as DNA, the CDR3 is TGTGCCAGCAGCCGGGACAGGGTTGAGCGCGAGCAGTACTTC. It yields the protein CASSRDRVEREQYF.

This chain joins TRBV23-1 and TRBJ1-3; D not resolved. TRBV23-1 has ORF status, its function being uncertain. CDR3 size: 15 residues. Trimming took 0 bases from V and 0 from J, leaving 6 bases between them. The CDR3 sequence is CASSQSLVSGNTIYF. CDR3 DNA sequence: TGCGCCAGCAGTCAATCGTTGGTCTCTGGAAACACCATATATTTT.

The chain joins TRBV7-8 to TRBJ2-1, with a tentative D call TRBD2 (5 bases). Trimming shortened V by 5 bases and J by 1 base, and 15 bases separated the two germline ends. CDR1 is SGHVS, CDR2 FQNEAQ, per germline. The CDR3 totals 16 residues. CDR3 nucleotides: TGTGCCAGCAGCACCCAGAGGGCGGCGTCCTACAATGAGCAGTTCTTC. The encoded protein is CASSTQRAASYNEQFF.